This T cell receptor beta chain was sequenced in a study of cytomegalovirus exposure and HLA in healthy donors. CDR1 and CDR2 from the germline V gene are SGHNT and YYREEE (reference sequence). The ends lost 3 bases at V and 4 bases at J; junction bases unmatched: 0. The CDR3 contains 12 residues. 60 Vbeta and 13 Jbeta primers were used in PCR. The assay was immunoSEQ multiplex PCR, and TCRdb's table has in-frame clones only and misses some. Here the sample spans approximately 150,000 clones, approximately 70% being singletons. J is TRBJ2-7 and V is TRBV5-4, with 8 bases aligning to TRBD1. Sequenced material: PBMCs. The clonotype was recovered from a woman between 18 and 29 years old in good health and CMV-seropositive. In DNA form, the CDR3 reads TGTGCCAGCAGCTACAGGGGGTACGAGCAGTACTTC. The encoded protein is CASSYRGYEQYF.